This T cell receptor beta chain was documented in a study of blood T cell repertoires in COVID-19. Background on the study: COVID-19 samples from acute and convalescent phases originated in the United States, Italy and Spain. Sample material is recorded as cDNA or gDNA derived from T cells, B-cell-depleted T cells, or PBMCs.

In the study's own analysis: Reference gene primer amplification gave nucleated cell count estimates. Method: immunoSEQ multiplex PCR; TCRdb's copy keeps in-frame clones and lacks some. V, J and clone size are those of that table, while D and trimming were read from the DNA. The table has about 130,000 clones, over 75% seen once; the top ten hold roughly a quarter. V gave up 2 bases and J gave up 5 bases; unmatched junction bases: 6. Per germline, CDR1 SGHRS and CDR2 YFSETQ. This CDR3 has 15 residues. The TCR comes from an elderly woman with acute or convalescent COVID-19. The chain uses TRBV5-1 and TRBJ2-1; 8 bases align to TRBD2. The sample comprised peripheral blood. The CDR3 reads CASSFGRGEHNEQFF. The CDR3 region has the DNA TGCGCCAGCAGCTTTGGGCGGGGGGAACACAATGAGCAGTTCTTC.